This T cell receptor beta chain derives from a study of CD8+CD57+ T cells in acquired aplastic anemia. CD8+CD57+ cell expansion, shown by flow cytometry, had occurred in the patients selected for sequencing. Profiling that covered TCR beta VDJ and CDR3 relied on genomic DNA as its template. TCRdb fed the reads into MiXCR, producing one record per CDR3 protein. The profile covers under 250,000 distinct CDR3 sequences, with around 46% appearing a single time and about 8.3% taken by the ten largest. This clonotype was observed a handful of times. The CDR3 is made up of 14 amino acids. Germline V gene data show CDR1 as SNHLY and CDR2 as FYNNEI. Trimming stripped 5 bases from V and 2 bases from J, with 12 bases between.

Material: sorted CD4+, CD8+, or CD8+CD57+ T cells (not recorded which) from PBMCs. The TCR comes from a human donor with aplastic anemia. The chain is built from TRBV2 and TRBJ1-1; no firm D call. The CDR3 is CASSNGRTNTEAFF. CDR3 sequence (DNA): TGTGCCAGCAGTAATGGGAGAACCAACACTGAAGCTTTCTTT.